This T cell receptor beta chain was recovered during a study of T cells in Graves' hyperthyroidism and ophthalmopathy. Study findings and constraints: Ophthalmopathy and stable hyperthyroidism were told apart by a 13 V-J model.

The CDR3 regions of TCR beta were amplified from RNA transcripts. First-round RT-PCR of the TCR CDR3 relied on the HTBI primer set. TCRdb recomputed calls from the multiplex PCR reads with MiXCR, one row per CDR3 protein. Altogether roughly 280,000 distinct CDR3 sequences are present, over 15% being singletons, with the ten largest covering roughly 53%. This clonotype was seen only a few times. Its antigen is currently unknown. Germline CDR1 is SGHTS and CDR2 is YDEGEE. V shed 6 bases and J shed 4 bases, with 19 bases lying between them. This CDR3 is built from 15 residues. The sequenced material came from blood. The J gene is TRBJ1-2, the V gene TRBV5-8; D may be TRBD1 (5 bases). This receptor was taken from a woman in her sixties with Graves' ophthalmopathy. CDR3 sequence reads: CASKFIGVGGYGYTF. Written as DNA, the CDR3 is TGTGCCAGCAAGTTTATCGGGGTCGGGGGCTATGGCTACACCTTC.